The 9 T cell receptor beta chains below were found in one sample sequenced in a study of cytomegalovirus exposure and HLA in healthy donors. Generated by immunoSEQ multiplex PCR, the TCRdb table keeps only in-frame clones and is missing some. This sample has tens of thousands of clones, with 90% to 95% found just once. Sequenced: PBMCs. Source of these receptors: a young woman in good health and CMV-seronegative.

The chain links TRBV5-4 to TRBJ1-2, with D tentatively TRBD1 (5 bases). The CDR3 spans 14 residues. Germline-derived CDR1 and CDR2 are SGHNT and YYREEE (reference sequence). V dropped 4 bases and J dropped 4 bases, with 14 bases sitting between them. CDR3 nucleotides: TGTGCCAGCAGCCGTGAGACAGCGATCTATGGCTACACCTTC. Protein: CASSRETAIYGYTF.

This chain connects TRBV5-1 to TRBJ2-7; 9 positions agree with TRBD2. This CDR3 has 15 residues. Per the germline V gene, CDR1 is SGHRS and CDR2 is YFSETQ. V shed 0 bases and J 5 bases; nucleotides not matched to a gene: 6. The CDR3 sequence: CASSLGGGRADEQYF. As DNA, the CDR3 is TGCGCCAGCAGCTTGGGTGGCGGGAGGGCCGACGAGCAGTACTTC.

For the CDR3, the DNA is TGTGCCTGGAGTGTACGGGGATTGAACACTGAAGCTTTCTTT. This encodes CAWSVRGLNTEAFF. V usage is TRBV30 and J usage is TRBJ1-1; D is uncertain. V shed 0 bases and J shed 0 bases, with 8 bases lying between them. The CDR3 sequence is 14 residues long. The V gene's germline CDR1 is GTSNPN and CDR2 SVGIG (reference sequence).

This chain uses TRBV27 with TRBJ1-1; D remains ambiguous. Germline CDR1 is MNHEY and CDR2 is SMNVEV (reference sequence). The V end was cut by 2 bases, the J end by 1 base, with 8 bases between. The CDR3 spans 14 residues. The CDR3 region has the DNA TGTGCCAGCAGTTTACGGGGATCGAACACTGAAGCTTTCTTT. This gives the protein CASSLRGSNTEAFF.

The chain combines TRBV11-2 with TRBJ1-6; 8 bases line up with TRBD1. The CDR3 contains 13 residues. Germline assignment: CDR1 SGHAT and CDR2 FQNNGV. Trimming at V came to 1 base and at J to 13 bases, leaving 3 bases not matched to a gene. The CDR3 here is CASSLGTGTPLHF. CDR3 in DNA: TGTGCCAGCAGCTTAGGGACAGGGACGCCCCTCCACTTT.

The rearrangement uses TRBV5-1 and TRBJ2-5, with 8 bases matching TRBD2. Germline assignment: CDR1 SGHRS and CDR2 YFSETQ. The CDR3 sequence is 16 residues long. After removal of 0 bases from V and 4 bases from J, the junction contained 8 bases not matched to a gene. CDR3 sequence: CASSLGSGGPGETQYF. CDR3 nucleotides: TGCGCCAGCAGCTTGGGCTCGGGAGGGCCTGGAGAGACCCAGTACTTC.

The V call is TRBV7-9, the J call TRBJ2-1; no definite D call. V gave up 5 bases and J gave up 0 bases, with 5 bases separating them. The CDR3 spans 13 residues. Germline V lookup: CDR1 SEHNR, CDR2 FQNEAQ (reference sequence). The CDR3 region is CASSLSSYNEQFF. CDR3 coding DNA: TGTGCCAGCAGCCTTAGCTCCTACAATGAGCAGTTCTTC.

V gene TRBV29-1 combines with J gene TRBJ1-3, with a weak D call TRBD1 (5 bases). Germline V CDR1 and CDR2: SQVTM, ANQGSEA. V was clipped by 6 bases and J by 0 bases, with 9 bases between them. This CDR3 spans 13 amino acids. This chain's CDR3 is CSVGGHSGNTIYF. DNA of the CDR3: TGCAGCGTCGGTGGACACTCTGGAAACACCATATATTTT.

CDR3 loop: CASSISGLSGNTIYF. The CDR3 nucleotides are TGTGCCAGCAGCATATCAGGGTTATCTGGAAACACCATATATTTT. The chain has TRBV6-5 and TRBJ1-3, with a possible D match to TRBD1 (5 bases). Trimming shortened V by 6 bases and J by 1 base, and 13 bases separated the two germline ends. This CDR3 spans 15 amino acids. CDR1 and CDR2 (germline): MNHEY, SVGAGI.